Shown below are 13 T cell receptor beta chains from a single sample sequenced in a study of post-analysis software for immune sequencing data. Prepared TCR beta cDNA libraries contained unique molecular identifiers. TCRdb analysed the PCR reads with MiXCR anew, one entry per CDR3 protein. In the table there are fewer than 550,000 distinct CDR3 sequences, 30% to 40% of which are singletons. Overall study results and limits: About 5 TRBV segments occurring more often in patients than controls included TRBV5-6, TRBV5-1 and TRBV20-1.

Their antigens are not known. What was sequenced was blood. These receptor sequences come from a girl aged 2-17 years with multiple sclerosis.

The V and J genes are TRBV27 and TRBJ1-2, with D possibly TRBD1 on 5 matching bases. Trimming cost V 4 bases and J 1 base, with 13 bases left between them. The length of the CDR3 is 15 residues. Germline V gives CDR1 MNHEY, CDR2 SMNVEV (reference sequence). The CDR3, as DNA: TGTGCCAGCAGTTCTCGACAGCGGAATAACTATGGCTACACCTTC. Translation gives CASSSRQRNNYGYTF.

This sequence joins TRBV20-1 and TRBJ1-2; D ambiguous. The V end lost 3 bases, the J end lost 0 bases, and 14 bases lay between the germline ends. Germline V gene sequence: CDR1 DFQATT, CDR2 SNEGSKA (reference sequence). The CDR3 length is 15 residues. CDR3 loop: CSASLSAGANYGYTF. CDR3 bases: TGCAGTGCTAGTCTCTCGGCCGGGGCTAACTATGGCTACACCTTC.

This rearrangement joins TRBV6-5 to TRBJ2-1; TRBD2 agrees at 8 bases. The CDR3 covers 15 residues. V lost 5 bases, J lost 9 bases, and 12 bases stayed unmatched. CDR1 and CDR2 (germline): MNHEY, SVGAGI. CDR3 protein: CASSRGGTADVEQFF. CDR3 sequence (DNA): TGTGCCAGCAGTCGCGGGGGGACGGCTGACGTTGAGCAGTTCTTC.

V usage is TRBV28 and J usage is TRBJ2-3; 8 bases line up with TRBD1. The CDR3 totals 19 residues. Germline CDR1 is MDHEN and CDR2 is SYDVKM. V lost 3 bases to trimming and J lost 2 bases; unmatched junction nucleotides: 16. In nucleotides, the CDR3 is TGTGCCAGCAGTTTTCTTGGTCATTACGGACAGGGAGACACAGATACGCAGTATTTT. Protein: CASSFLGHYGQGDTDTQYF.

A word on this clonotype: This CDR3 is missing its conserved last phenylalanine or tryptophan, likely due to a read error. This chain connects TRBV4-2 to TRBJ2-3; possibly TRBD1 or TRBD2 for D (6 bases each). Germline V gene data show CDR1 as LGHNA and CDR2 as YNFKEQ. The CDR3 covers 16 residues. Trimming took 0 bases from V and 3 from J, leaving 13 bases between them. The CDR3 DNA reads TGTGCCAGCAGCCAAGATCGGAGGGGGGTGACAGATACGCAGTATTTG. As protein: CASSQDRRGVTDTQYL.

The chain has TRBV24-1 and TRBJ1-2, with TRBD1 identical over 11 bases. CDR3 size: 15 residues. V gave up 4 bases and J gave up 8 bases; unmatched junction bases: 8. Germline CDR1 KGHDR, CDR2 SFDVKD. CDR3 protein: CATSDSGTGGRGYTF. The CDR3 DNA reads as TGTGCCACCAGTGACTCCGGGACAGGGGGTCGGGGCTACACCTTC.

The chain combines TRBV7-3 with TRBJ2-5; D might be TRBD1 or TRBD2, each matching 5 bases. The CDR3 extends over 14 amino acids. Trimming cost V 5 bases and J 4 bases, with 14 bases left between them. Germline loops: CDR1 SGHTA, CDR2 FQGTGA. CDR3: CASSPTGGVETQYF. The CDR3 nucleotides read TGTGCCAGCAGCCCTACTGGGGGAGTAGAGACCCAGTACTTC.

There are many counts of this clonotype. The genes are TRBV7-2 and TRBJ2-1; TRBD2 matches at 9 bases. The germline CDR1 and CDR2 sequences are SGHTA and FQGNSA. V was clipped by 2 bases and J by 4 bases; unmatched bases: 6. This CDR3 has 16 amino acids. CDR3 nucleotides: TGTGCCAGCAGCTTATTGGCGGGGGGGCTGTACAATGAGCAGTTCTTC. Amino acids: CASSLLAGGLYNEQFF.

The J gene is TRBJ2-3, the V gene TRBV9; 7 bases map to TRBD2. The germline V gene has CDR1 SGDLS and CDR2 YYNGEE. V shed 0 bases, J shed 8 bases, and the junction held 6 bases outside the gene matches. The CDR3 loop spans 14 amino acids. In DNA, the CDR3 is TGTGCCAGCAGCGTAGTTAGCGGGCAAGGTACGCAGTATTTT. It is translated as CASSVVSGQGTQYF.

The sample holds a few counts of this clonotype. As DNA, the CDR3 is TGCAGTGCTAGGGGCAGGGGGGTCACAGATACGCAGTATTTT. Translating gives CSARGRGVTDTQYF. This chain connects TRBV20-1 to TRBJ2-3; D might be TRBD1 (7 bases). CDR1 DFQATT and CDR2 SNEGSKA come from the germline V gene (reference sequence). The CDR3 spans 14 residues. Trimming left V 3 bases short and J 2 bases short, with 12 bases between.

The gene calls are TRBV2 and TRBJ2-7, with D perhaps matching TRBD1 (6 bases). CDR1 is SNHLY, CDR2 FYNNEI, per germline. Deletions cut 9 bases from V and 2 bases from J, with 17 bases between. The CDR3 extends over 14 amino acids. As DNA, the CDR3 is TGTGCCAGTTCTTGGGACAAAAGAACCTACGAGCAGTACTTC. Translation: CASSWDKRTYEQYF.

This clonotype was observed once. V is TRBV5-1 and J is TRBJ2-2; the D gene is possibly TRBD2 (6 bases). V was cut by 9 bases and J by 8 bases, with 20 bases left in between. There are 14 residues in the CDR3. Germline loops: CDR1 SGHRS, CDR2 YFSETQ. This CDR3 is CATQGLSGSGELFF. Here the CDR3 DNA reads TGCGCCACCCAAGGGCTTAGCGGAAGTGGGGAGCTGTTTTTT.

CDR3 amino acids: CATENVGLPNNEQFF. In DNA, the CDR3 is TGTGCCACAGAGAACGTGGGACTCCCAAACAATGAGCAGTTCTTC. The chain has TRBV15 and TRBJ2-1, with TRBD2 as a possible D gene (6 bases). The germline CDR1 and CDR2 sequences are LNHNV and YYDKDF (reference sequence). This CDR3 is built from 15 residues. V was cut by 9 bases and J by 5 bases, with 20 bases left in between.